This T cell receptor (beta chain) originates from a study of T cells in Graves' hyperthyroidism and ophthalmopathy. Study-level results: Model-based prediction identified ophthalmopathy a median 6.5 months prior to its onset. In the analysis, a 13 V-J model separated ophthalmopathy from stable hyperthyroidism. Expanded thyroid clonotypes (above 0.001) were mostly also found in blood.

Amplification of TCR beta CDR3 regions used RNA as the template. Using the HTBI primer set, a first-round RT-PCR was run on the TCR CDR3. TCRdb re-called the multiplex PCR reads through MiXCR, storing one row per CDR3 protein. The top ten hold more than 7.5% of the sample, which has 500,000 to 750,000 distinct CDR3 sequences, 35% to 55% seen once. Absence of ophthalmopathy progression within 18 months defined stable Graves' hyperthyroidism. As regards this clonotype: The antigen is not known.

Looked up from germline, CDR1 is DFQATT and CDR2 is SNEGSKA (reference sequence). This CDR3 contains 11 residues. Unmatched junction bases numbered 4, after V lost 6 bases and J lost 6 bases. The V call is TRBV20-1, the J call TRBJ1-2; 7 nucleotides line up with TRBD1. The sample comprised peripheral blood or thyroid tissue (not recorded which). The TCR sequence derives from a woman younger than 30 with Graves' hyperthyroidism. The CDR3 region is CSARTGNGYTF. The CDR3 DNA is TGCAGTGCAAGGACAGGCAATGGCTACACCTTC.